This T cell receptor beta chain was identified in a study of T-cell memory formation after mild COVID-19. Across the study: Clusters of TCRs were largely donor specific. Study conclusions and caveats: For contracting clones, CD4+ ones sat mainly in CM and EM, CD8+ in EMRA.

The trim removed 6 bases at V and 4 bases at J, leaving 12 bases unmatched. This CDR3 has 15 residues. Germline-derived CDR1 and CDR2 are KGHSH and LQKENI. TCRdb reprocessed the 5' RACE reads via MiXCR and lists one record per CDR3 protein. Of more than 9,500 distinct CDR3 sequences listed, 13% to 15% are singletons. At least ten counts were recorded for this clonotype. Antigen: not known. The sequence was obtained from a young man who had mild COVID-19 (a few samples of this study predate the infection). Cell type and time point are not known. This sequence joins TRBV18 and TRBJ2-7; 7 bases are shared with TRBD1. The specimen was PBMCs or a T cell subset sorted from them (not recorded which). CDR3 amino acids: CASSLSGTANYEQYF. CDR3 DNA sequence: TGTGCCAGCTCCCTCTCCGGGACAGCCAATTACGAGCAGTACTTC.